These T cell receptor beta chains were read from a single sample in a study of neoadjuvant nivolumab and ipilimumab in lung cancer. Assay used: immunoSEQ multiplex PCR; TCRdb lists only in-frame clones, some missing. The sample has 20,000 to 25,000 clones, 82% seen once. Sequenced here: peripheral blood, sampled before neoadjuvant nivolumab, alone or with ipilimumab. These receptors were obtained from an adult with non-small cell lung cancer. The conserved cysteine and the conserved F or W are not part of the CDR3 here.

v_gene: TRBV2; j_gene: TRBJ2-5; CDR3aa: ASSEMGPQSTQY
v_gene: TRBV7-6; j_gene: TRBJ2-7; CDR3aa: ASSSGREWGEQY
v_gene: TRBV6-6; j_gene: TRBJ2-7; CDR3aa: ASSRSLQGTSYEQY
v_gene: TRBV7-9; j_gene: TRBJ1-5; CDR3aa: ASSLVGGRGQPQH
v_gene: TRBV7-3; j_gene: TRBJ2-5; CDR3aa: ASSLLAGVPQY
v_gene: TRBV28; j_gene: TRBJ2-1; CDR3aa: ASSSLAGVGNEQF
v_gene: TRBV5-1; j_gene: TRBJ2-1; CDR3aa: ASSLGGSGRHNEQF
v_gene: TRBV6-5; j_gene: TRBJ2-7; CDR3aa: ASSYGEAYEQY
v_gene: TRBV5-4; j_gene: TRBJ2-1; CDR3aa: ASSSRTSGSDEQF
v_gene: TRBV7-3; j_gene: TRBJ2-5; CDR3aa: ASSLRSGSETQY
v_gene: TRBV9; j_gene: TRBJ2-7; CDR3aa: ASSVGFAGPNEQY
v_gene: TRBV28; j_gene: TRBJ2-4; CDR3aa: ASSPRPGSAKNIQY
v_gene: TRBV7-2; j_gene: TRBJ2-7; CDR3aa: ASSFWTGAYEQY
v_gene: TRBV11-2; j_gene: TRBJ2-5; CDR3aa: ASSLTRETQY
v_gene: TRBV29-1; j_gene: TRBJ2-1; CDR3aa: SVGQGRDNEQF
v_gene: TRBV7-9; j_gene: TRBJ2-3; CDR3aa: ASSPPDRGPDTQY
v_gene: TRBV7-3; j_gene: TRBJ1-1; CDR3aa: ASSLGGVNTEAF
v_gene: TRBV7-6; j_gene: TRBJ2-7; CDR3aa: ASSLALGQQY
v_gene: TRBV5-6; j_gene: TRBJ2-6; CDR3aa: ASTAQSGANVLT
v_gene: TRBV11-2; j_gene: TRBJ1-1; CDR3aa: ASSLETLSGLGAF
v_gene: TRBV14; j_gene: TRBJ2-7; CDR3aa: ASSQLKQVFSYEQY
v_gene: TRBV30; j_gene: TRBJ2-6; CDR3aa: ALNAPTLSGANVLT
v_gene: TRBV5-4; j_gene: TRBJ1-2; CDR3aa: ASSKDGRQGYT
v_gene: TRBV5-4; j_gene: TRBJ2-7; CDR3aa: ASSSDSGGYEQY
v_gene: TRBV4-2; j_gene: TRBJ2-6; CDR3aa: ASSQETSGSGANVLT
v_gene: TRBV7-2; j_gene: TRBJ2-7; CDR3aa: ASRPGLAGEEQY
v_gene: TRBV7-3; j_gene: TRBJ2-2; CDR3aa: ASSLIPSKVF
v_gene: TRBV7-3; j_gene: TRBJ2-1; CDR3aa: ASSLIGSGISEQF
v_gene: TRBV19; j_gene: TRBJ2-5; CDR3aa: ASSYTGMETQY
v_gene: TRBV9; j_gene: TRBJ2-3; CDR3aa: ASSGAGWDTQY
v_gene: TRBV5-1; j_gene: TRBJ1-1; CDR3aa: ASSSDQMNTEAF